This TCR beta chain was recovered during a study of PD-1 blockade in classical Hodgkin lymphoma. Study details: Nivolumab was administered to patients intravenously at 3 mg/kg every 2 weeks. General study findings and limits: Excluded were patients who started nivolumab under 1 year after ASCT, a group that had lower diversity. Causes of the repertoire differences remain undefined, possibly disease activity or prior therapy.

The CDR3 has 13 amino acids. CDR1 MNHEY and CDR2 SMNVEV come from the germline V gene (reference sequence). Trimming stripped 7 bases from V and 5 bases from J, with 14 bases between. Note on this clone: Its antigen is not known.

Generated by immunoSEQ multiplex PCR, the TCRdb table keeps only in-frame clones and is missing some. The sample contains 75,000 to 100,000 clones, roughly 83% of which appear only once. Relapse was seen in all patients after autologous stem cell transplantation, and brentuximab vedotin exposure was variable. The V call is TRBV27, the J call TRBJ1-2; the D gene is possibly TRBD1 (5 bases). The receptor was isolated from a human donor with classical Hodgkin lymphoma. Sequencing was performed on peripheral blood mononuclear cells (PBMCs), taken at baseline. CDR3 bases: TGTGCCAGCAAATCGGGGCCTGGTTATGGCTACACCTTC. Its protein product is CASKSGPGYGYTF.